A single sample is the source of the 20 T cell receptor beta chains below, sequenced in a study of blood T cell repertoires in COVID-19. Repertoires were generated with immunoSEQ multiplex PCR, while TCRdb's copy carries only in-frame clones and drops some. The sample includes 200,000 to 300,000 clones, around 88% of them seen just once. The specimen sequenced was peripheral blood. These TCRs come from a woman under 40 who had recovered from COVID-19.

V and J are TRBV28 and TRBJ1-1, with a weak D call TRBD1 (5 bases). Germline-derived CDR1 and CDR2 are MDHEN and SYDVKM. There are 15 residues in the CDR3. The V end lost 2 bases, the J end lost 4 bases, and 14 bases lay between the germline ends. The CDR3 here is CASSLIRAVITEAFF. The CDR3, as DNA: TGTGCCAGCAGTTTAATCAGGGCGGTTATCACTGAAGCTTTCTTT.

The CDR3 DNA reads TGCGCCAGCAGCTTGGCCGCGGGACGACCCTCCTACGAGCAGTACTTC. The encoded protein is CASSLAAGRPSYEQYF. V and J are TRBV5-1 and TRBJ2-7, with D possibly being TRBD2 (6 bases). V was trimmed by 0 bases and J by 0 bases, leaving 13 bases between them. Germline loops: CDR1 SGHRS, CDR2 YFSETQ. The CDR3 is 16 amino acids.

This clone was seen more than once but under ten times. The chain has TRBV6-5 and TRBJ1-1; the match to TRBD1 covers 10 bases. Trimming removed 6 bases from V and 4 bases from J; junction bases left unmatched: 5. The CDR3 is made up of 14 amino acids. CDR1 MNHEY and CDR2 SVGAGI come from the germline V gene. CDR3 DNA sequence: TGTGCCAGCAGCGCCGGGACAGGGGTCACTGAAGCTTTCTTT. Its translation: CASSAGTGVTEAFF.

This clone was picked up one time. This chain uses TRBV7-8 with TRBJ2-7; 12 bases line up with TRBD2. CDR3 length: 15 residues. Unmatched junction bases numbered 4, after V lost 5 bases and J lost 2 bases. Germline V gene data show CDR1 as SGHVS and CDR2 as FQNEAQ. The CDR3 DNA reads TGTGCCAGCAGCCTAGGACTAGCGGGAACCTACGAGCAGTACTTC. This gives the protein CASSLGLAGTYEQYF.

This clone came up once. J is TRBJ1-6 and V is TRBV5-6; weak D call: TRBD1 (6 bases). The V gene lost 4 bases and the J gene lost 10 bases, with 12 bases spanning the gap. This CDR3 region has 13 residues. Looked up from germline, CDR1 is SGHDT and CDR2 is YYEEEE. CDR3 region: CASSPRTVSPLHF. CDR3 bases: TGTGCCAGCAGCCCCAGGACAGTCTCACCCCTCCACTTT.

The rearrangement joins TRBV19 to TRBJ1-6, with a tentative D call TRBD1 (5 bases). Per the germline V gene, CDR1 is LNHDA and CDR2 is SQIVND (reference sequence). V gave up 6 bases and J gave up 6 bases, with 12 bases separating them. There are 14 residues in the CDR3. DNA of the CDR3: TGTGCCAGTAGATGGACAACCCTTAATTCACCCCTCCACTTT. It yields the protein CASRWTTLNSPLHF.

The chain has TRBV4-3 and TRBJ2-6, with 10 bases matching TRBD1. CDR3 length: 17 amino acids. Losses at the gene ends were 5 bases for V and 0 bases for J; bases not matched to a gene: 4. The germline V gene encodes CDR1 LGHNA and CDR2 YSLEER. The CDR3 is CASSKTGGASGANVLTF. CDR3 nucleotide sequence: TGCGCCAGCAGCAAGACAGGGGGCGCCTCTGGGGCCAACGTCCTGACTTTC.

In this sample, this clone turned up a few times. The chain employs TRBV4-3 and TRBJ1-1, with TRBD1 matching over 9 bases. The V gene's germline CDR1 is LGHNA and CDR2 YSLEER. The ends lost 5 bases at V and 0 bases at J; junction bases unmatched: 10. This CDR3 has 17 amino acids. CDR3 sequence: CASSTRRTGALNTEAFF. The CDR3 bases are TGCGCCAGCAGCACCCGAAGGACAGGGGCCTTGAACACTGAAGCTTTCTTT.

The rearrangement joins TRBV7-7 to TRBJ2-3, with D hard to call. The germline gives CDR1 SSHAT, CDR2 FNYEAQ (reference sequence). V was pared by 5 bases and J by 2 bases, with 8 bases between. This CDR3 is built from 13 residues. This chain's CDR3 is CASSPRVTDTQYF. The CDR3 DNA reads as TGTGCCAGCAGCCCCCGCGTCACAGATACGCAGTATTTT.

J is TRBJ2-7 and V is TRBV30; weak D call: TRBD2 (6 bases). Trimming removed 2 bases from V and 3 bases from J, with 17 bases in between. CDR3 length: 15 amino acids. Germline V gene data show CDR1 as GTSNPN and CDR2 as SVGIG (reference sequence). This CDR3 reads CAWSRSTRSLYEQYF. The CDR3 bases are TGTGCCTGGAGTCGCTCGACTAGATCTCTCTACGAGCAGTACTTC.

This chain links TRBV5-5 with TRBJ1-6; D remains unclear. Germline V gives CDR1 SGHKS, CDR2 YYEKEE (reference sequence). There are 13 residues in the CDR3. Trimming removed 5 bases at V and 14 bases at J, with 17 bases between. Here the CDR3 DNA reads TGTGCCAGCAGTTATACTAGGGAAGTCTCCCTCCACTTT. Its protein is CASSYTREVSLHF.

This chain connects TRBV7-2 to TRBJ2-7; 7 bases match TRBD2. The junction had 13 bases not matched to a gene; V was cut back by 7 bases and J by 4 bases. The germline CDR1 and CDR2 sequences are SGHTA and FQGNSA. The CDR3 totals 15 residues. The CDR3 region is CASNYLGGVSYEQYF. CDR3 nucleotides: TGTGCCAGCAACTACTTGGGGGGGGTCTCATACGAGCAGTACTTC.

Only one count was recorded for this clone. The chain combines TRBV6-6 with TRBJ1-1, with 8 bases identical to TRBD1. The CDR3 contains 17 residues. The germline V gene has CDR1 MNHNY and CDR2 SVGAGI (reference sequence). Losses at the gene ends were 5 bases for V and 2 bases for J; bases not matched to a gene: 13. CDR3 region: CASSPMGQASYNTEAFF. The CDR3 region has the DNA TGTGCCAGCAGTCCCATGGGACAGGCTAGTTATAACACTGAAGCTTTCTTT.

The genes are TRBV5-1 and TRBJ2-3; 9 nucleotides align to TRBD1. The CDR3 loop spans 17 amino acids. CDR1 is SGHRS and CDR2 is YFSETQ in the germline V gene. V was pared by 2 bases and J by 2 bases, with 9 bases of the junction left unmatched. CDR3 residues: CASSFSSRQGDTDTQYF. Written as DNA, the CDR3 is TGCGCCAGCAGCTTTTCGTCGAGACAGGGGGACACAGATACGCAGTATTTT.

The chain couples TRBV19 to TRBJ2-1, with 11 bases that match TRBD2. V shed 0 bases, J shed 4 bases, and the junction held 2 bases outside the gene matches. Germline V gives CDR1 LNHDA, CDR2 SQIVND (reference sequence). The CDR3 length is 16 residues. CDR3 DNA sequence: TGTGCCAGTAGTATAGATGGGACTAGCGGATACAATGAGCAGTTCTTC. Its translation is CASSIDGTSGYNEQFF.

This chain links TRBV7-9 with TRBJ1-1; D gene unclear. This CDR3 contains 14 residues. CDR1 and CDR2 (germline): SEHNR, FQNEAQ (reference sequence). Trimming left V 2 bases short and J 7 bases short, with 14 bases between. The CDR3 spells CASSLLSSRGEAFF. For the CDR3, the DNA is TGTGCCAGCAGCTTATTATCGTCTCGGGGTGAAGCTTTCTTT. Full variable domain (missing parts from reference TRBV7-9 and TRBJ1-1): DTGVSQNPRHKITKRGQNVTFRCDPISEHNRLYWYRQTLGQGPEFLTYFQNEAQLEKSRLLSDRFSAERPKGSFSTLEIQRTEQGDSAMYLCASSLLSSRGEAFFGQGTRLTVV.

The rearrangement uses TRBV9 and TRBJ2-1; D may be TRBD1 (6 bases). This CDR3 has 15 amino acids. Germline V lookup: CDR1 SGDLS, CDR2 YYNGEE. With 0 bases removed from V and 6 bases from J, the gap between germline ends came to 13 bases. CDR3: CASSVDGVQGNEQFF. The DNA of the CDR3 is TGTGCCAGCAGCGTAGACGGGGTACAGGGCAATGAGCAGTTCTTC.

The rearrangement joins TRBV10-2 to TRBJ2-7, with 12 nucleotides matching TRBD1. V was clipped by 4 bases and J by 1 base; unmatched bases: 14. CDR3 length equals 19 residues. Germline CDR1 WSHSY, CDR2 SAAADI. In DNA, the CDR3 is TGCGCCAGCAGTGTCCCGGGACAGGGGGCCTCTGGGGAATCCTACGAGCAGTACTTC. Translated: CASSVPGQGASGESYEQYF.

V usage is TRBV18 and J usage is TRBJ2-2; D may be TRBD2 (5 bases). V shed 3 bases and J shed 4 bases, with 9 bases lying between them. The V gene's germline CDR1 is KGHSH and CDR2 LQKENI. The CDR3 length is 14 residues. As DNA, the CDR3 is TGTGCCAGCTCACCGCGGGCAGCCACCGGGGAGCTGTTTTTT. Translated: CASSPRAATGELFF.

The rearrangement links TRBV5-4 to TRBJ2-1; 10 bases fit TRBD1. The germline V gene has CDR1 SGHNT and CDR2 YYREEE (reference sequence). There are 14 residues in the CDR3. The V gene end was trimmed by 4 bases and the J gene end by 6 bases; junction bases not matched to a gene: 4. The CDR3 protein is CASSRDRGRNEQFF. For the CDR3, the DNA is TGTGCCAGCAGCCGGGACAGGGGACGCAATGAGCAGTTCTTC.